This T cell receptor beta chain was documented in a study of shared clonotypes between healthy human individuals. V was pared by 4 bases and J by 3 bases, with 10 bases between. From germline, CDR1 is SQVTM and CDR2 ANQGSEA. CDR3 length: 12 residues. The repertoire was sequenced with immunoSEQ multiplex PCR; TCRdb's copy has only in-frame clones and lacks some. Of approximately 1.5 million clones listed, 95% to 99% are singletons. The chain combines TRBV29-1 with TRBJ2-7, with D maybe TRBD1 (6 bases). Sequencing was done on a sample of naive CD4+ T cells sorted from blood. Subset reported: CD45RA+ positively selected. The source of this sequence is a man aged 30 to 39 in good health. As DNA, the CDR3 is TGCAGCGTTGGACAGGTCAACTACGAGCAGTACTTC. Protein: CSVGQVNYEQYF.